A single sample is the source of the 28 T cell receptor beta chains below, sequenced in a study of blood T cell repertoires in COVID-19. The repertoire was sequenced with immunoSEQ multiplex PCR; TCRdb's copy has only in-frame clones and lacks some. The table has about 34,000 clones, about 89% seen once. The specimen was peripheral blood. These receptors all come from a man in his 70s with active COVID-19.

The V gene is TRBV7-9, the J gene TRBJ1-6; D is possibly TRBD1 (6 bases). Germline values: CDR1 SEHNR, CDR2 FQNEAQ (reference sequence). This CDR3 contains 14 residues. V was pared by 5 bases and J by 9 bases, with 14 bases between. In DNA, the CDR3 is TGTGCCAGCAGCCCGGTAGGGGGTGGTTCACCCCTCCACTTT. It yields the protein CASSPVGGGSPLHF. Variable domain in full (rest from reference TRBV7-9 and TRBJ1-6): DTGVSQNPRHKITKRGQNVTFRCDPISEHNRLYWYRQTLGQGPEFLTYFQNEAQLEKSRLLSDRFSAERPKGSFSTLEIQRTEQGDSAMYLCASSPVGGGSPLHFGNGTRLTVT.

V and J are TRBV9 and TRBJ2-3, with D perhaps TRBD1 (8 bases). The CDR3 runs 14 residues. Trimming cost V 2 bases and J 4 bases, with 11 bases left between them. CDR1 SGDLS and CDR2 YYNGEE come from the germline V gene. This CDR3 is CASSVTGGADTQYF. For the CDR3, the DNA is TGTGCCAGCAGCGTTACAGGGGGGGCAGATACGCAGTATTTT. Drawing the rest from reference TRBV9 and TRBJ2-3, the complete variable domain is DSGVTQTPKHLITATGQRVTLRCSPRSGDLSVYWYQQSLDQGLQFLIQYYNGEERAKGNILERFSAQQFPDLHSELNLSSLELGDSALYFCASSVTGGADTQYFGPGTRLTVL.

The chain combines TRBV2 with TRBJ1-2, with D perhaps TRBD1 (5 bases). This CDR3 comprises 13 residues. Trimming took off 2 bases at V and 12 bases at J, with 16 bases between the two ends. Germline V CDR1 and CDR2: SNHLY, FYNNEI. The CDR3 DNA sequence: TGTGCCAGCAGTGAATTCGACAGCCTGGCTAACACCTTC. It specifies CASSEFDSLANTF.

The chain recombines TRBV4-1 with TRBJ1-6; D not certain. The CDR3 is 17 residues long. V dropped 0 bases and J dropped 9 bases, with 18 bases sitting between them. Germline V lookup: CDR1 MGHRA, CDR2 YSYEKL. CDR3 DNA: TGCGCCAGCAGCCAAGACTGGCCTCCCCTTGACTTTTCACCCCTCCACTTT. Protein product: CASSQDWPPLDFSPLHF.

The chain recombines TRBV5-6 with TRBJ1-4; weak D call: TRBD1 (6 bases). Germline V gene sequence: CDR1 SGHDT, CDR2 YYEEEE. This CDR3 has 14 residues. Deletions cut 2 bases from V and 3 bases from J, with 8 bases between. Here the CDR3 DNA reads TGTGCCAGCAGCTTTCCAGGGGCTAATGAAAAACTGTTTTTT. Its translation: CASSFPGANEKLFF.

The chain has TRBV6-6 and TRBJ2-1, with 7 bases that match TRBD2. V lost 2 bases to trimming and J lost 8 bases; unmatched junction nucleotides: 9. The CDR3 totals 15 residues. Per germline, CDR1 MNHNY and CDR2 SVGAGI (reference sequence). The CDR3 nucleotides are TGTGCCAGCAGTTACGGGGGGGTTGAAGTGGATGAGCAGTTCTTC. Its translation: CASSYGGVEVDEQFF.

This chain links TRBV5-4 with TRBJ2-7; maybe TRBD1 (6 bases). The V gene lost 2 bases and the J gene lost 2 bases, with 11 bases spanning the gap. The CDR3 runs 14 residues. Germline values: CDR1 SGHNT, CDR2 YYREEE (reference sequence). CDR3 in amino acids: CASSFRGGTYEQYF. The CDR3 DNA reads TGTGCCAGCAGCTTTCGAGGGGGAACCTACGAGCAGTACTTC.

The chain links TRBV6-2 or TRBV6-3 to TRBJ2-7, with TRBD2 matching over 12 bases. V lost 2 bases, J lost 1 base, and 9 bases stayed unmatched. This CDR3 has 18 residues. Looked up from germline, CDR1 is MNHEY and CDR2 is SVGEGT. The CDR3: CASSYPTTSGGWSYEQYF. CDR3 nucleotide sequence: TGTGCCAGCAGTTACCCGACCACTAGCGGGGGGTGGTCCTACGAGCAGTACTTC.

This clone appeared a few times. The chain couples TRBV7-2 to TRBJ1-2; perhaps TRBD1 as D (5 bases). V shed 5 bases and J shed 4 bases, with 17 bases lying between them. Germline V gene sequence: CDR1 SGHTA, CDR2 FQGNSA. The CDR3 covers 15 residues. DNA of the CDR3: TGTGCCAGCAGCGTCTCTCCCGGGACTCCCTATGGCTACACCTTC. Translating it yields CASSVSPGTPYGYTF.

This clone was detected only once. The rearrangement links TRBV4-3 to TRBJ2-7; 10 bases are shared with TRBD1. CDR3 length equals 13 residues. Germline V lookup: CDR1 LGHNA, CDR2 YSLEER. Losses at the gene ends were 4 bases for V and 5 bases for J; bases not matched to a gene: 2. For the CDR3, the DNA is TGCGCCAGCAGCCGACAGGGGGCTAACGAGCAGTACTTC. Translating it yields CASSRQGANEQYF.

This clone showed up just once. The genes are TRBV19 and TRBJ2-5, with 10 bases identical to TRBD2. V lost 9 bases, J lost 5 bases, and 15 bases stayed unmatched. The CDR3 contains 16 residues. Germline V lookup: CDR1 LNHDA, CDR2 SQIVND (reference sequence). This CDR3 is CASGGLAPVAGETQYF. The CDR3 bases are TGTGCCAGCGGGGGACTAGCGCCGGTCGCGGGGGAGACCCAGTACTTC. Variable domain in full (rest from reference TRBV19 and TRBJ2-5): DGGITQSPKYLFRKEGQNVTLSCEQNLNHDAMYWYRQDPGQGLRLIYYSQIVNDFQKGDIAEGYSVSREKKESFPLTVTSAQKNPTAFYLCASGGLAPVAGETQYFGPGTRLLVL.

V and J are TRBV3-1 (or the pseudogene TRBV3-2) and TRBJ2-2; D unresolved. V gave up 4 bases and J gave up 1 base, with 13 bases separating them. Germline CDR1 and CDR2: LGHDT and YNNKEL (reference sequence). The CDR3 loop spans 16 amino acids. CDR3 nucleotide sequence: TGTGCCAGCAGCCCCGTATACTCGGGGAACACCGGGGAGCTGTTTTTT. It translates to CASSPVYSGNTGELFF.

The V and J genes are TRBV25-1 and TRBJ1-4; tentatively, D is TRBD1 (6 bases). The germline V gene has CDR1 MGHDK and CDR2 SYGVNS. The V and J ends lost 3 bases and 7 bases respectively, with 18 bases between them. The length of the CDR3 is 16 residues. CDR3 residues: CASSDHTGFVSEKLFF. Written as DNA, the CDR3 is TGTGCCAGCAGTGATCACACAGGGTTCGTAAGTGAAAAACTGTTTTTT. The full variable domain, rest sourced from reference TRBV25-1 and TRBJ1-4, is EADIYQTPRYLVIGTGKKITLECSQTMGHDKMYWYQQDPGMELHLIHYSYGVNSTEKGDLSSESTVSRIRTEHFPLTLESARPSHTSQYLCASSDHTGFVSEKLFFGSGTQLSVL.

This chain links TRBV5-6 with TRBJ2-1; maybe TRBD2 (6 bases). The CDR3 totals 15 residues. Germline V gives CDR1 SGHDT, CDR2 YYEEEE. V gave up 6 bases and J gave up 3 bases, with 16 bases separating them. The CDR3 protein is CASTGGSGYYNEQFF. In DNA, the CDR3 is TGTGCCAGCACCGGGGGTAGCGGATACTACAATGAGCAGTTCTTC. Based on the CDR3 plus reference TRBV5-6 and TRBJ2-1, the full variable domain is DAGVTQSPTHLIKTRGQQVTLRCSPKSGHDTVSWYQQALGQGPQFIFQYYEEEERQRGNFPDRFSGHQFPNYSSELNVNALLLGDSALYLCASTGGSGYYNEQFFGPGTRLTVL.

The chain combines TRBV19 with TRBJ1-5; possibly TRBD1 for D (5 bases). CDR1 and CDR2 from the germline V gene are LNHDA and SQIVND (reference sequence). This CDR3 comprises 13 residues. V was trimmed by 3 bases and J by 5 bases, leaving 8 bases between them. CDR3 region: CASSITRDQPQHF. CDR3 in DNA: TGTGCCAGTAGTATTACCAGGGATCAGCCCCAGCATTTT.

V usage is TRBV10-1 and J usage is TRBJ2-3; no reliable D call. V was pared by 0 bases and J by 7 bases, with 14 bases between. Looked up from germline, CDR1 is WNHNN and CDR2 is SYGVQD (reference sequence). This CDR3 is built from 15 residues. The CDR3 loop reads CASSESQLVSHTQYF. CDR3 coding DNA: TGCGCCAGCAGTGAGTCCCAGCTAGTTTCACATACGCAGTATTTT.

The chain has TRBV7-9 and TRBJ1-2; the D gene is possibly TRBD1 (6 bases). The CDR3 consists of 15 residues. V shed 4 bases and J shed 6 bases, with 18 bases lying between them. Germline V lookup: CDR1 SEHNR, CDR2 FQNEAQ (reference sequence). CDR3 amino acids: CASSSDPQGRDGYTF. CDR3 sequence (DNA): TGTGCCAGCAGCTCGGACCCGCAGGGGCGAGATGGCTACACCTTC.

This clone showed up just once. The chain couples TRBV5-5 to TRBJ2-2, with D unresolved. Germline loops: CDR1 SGHKS, CDR2 YYEKEE (reference sequence). The CDR3 totals 13 residues. V lost 1 base, J lost 6 bases, and 7 bases lay in between. The CDR3 spells CASSLLQPGELFF. The CDR3 bases are TGTGCCAGCAGCTTGTTACAGCCCGGGGAGCTGTTTTTT.

This chain joins TRBV2 and TRBJ1-2, with 9 bases aligning to TRBD1. Germline trimming cut 1 base from V and 3 bases from J; bases unmatched to any gene: 6. This CDR3 region has 16 residues. CDR1 is SNHLY and CDR2 is FYNNEI in the germline V gene. Here the CDR3 DNA reads TGTGCCAGCAGTGAAGAGGGGACAGGGCGGTACTATGGCTACACCTTC. Translated, it gives CASSEEGTGRYYGYTF.

CDR3: CATKQGLTEAFF. Here the CDR3 DNA reads TGTGCCACTAAACAGGGCCTTACTGAAGCTTTCTTT. The chain joins TRBV19 to TRBJ1-1, with D possibly matching TRBD1 (6 bases). V lost 10 bases and J lost 5, with 14 bases in between. The CDR3 extends over 12 amino acids. Germline assignment: CDR1 LNHDA and CDR2 SQIVND (reference sequence).

The chain has TRBV7-8 and TRBJ1-3; D gene unclear. This CDR3 has 14 residues. The germline gives CDR1 SGHVS, CDR2 FQNEAQ. V lost 1 base to trimming and J lost 7 bases, with 11 bases between them. The CDR3 coding sequence is TGTGCCAGCAGCTTAGGCCGGGTCGGGAACACCATATATTTT. Its translation: CASSLGRVGNTIYF.

The J gene is TRBJ2-5, the V gene TRBV5-1, with D perhaps TRBD2 (5 bases). V was shortened by 0 bases and J by 4 bases, with 10 bases between the two germline ends. Looked up from germline, CDR1 is SGHRS and CDR2 is YFSETQ. This CDR3 is 14 amino acids long. The CDR3 DNA reads TGCGCCAGCAGCTTGGACCCTGGAGGAGAGACCCAGTACTTC. It yields the protein CASSLDPGGETQYF.

The chain is built from TRBV28 and TRBJ2-5; TRBD2 aligns across 8 bases. CDR3 length equals 15 residues. Unmatched junction bases numbered 11, after V lost 6 bases and J lost 5 bases. Germline-derived CDR1 and CDR2 are MDHEN and SYDVKM. CDR3 region: CASSPAGGGTETQYF. The CDR3 DNA reads as TGTGCCAGCAGCCCGGCCGGGGGGGGCACGGAGACCCAGTACTTC.

V gene TRBV4-1 combines with J gene TRBJ1-2; D is unclear. V was cut by 2 bases and J by 10 bases, with 17 bases left in between. The CDR3 has 14 amino acids. Germline values: CDR1 MGHRA, CDR2 YSYEKL. CDR3: CASSQTEFSMDYTF. Here the CDR3 DNA reads TGCGCCAGCAGCCAAACAGAGTTTTCTATGGACTACACCTTC.

This sequence joins TRBV11-2 and TRBJ1-5; D may be TRBD1 (5 bases). CDR1 SGHAT and CDR2 FQNNGV come from the germline V gene. V was pared by 3 bases and J by 3 bases, with 9 bases between. The CDR3 extends over 14 amino acids. DNA for the CDR3: TGTGCCAGCAGCTTCTCAGGGAACAATCAGCCCCAGCATTTT. Encoded protein: CASSFSGNNQPQHF. The variable domain in full, completed from reference TRBV11-2 and TRBJ1-5, reads EAGVAQSPRYKIIEKRQSVAFWCNPISGHATLYWYQQILGQGPKLLIQFQNNGVVDDSQLPKDRFSAERLKGVDSTLKIQPAKLEDSAVYLCASSFSGNNQPQHFGDGTRLSIL.

The chain has TRBV5-4 and TRBJ2-7, with 9 bases that match TRBD1. The CDR3 loop spans 16 amino acids. Germline lookup yields CDR1 SGHNT and CDR2 YYREEE (reference sequence). Unmatched junction bases numbered 13, after V lost 5 bases and J lost 4 bases. The CDR3 DNA follows: TGTGCCAGCAGTGCCCCTCTAGGGACAGGGCCTTACGAGCAGTACTTC. Its translation is CASSAPLGTGPYEQYF.

The V call is TRBV7-2, the J call TRBJ2-4; 7 bases are shared with TRBD2. The CDR3 is 17 amino acids. The V gene's germline CDR1 is SGHTA and CDR2 FQGNSA. With 0 bases clipped from V and 7 bases from J, the junction kept 12 bases outside the gene matches. This CDR3 reads CASSLARSGASVNIQYF. The CDR3 bases are TGTGCCAGCAGCTTAGCCAGGAGCGGGGCGAGTGTGAACATTCAGTACTTC.

The genes are TRBV6-5 and TRBJ1-1; D remains ambiguous. The CDR3 length is 11 residues. V lost 6 bases to trimming and J lost 8 bases, with 10 bases between them. CDR1 MNHEY and CDR2 SVGAGI come from the germline V gene. The CDR3 DNA reads TGTGCCAGCAGAACTACAAAAGAAGCTTTCTTT. Protein product: CASRTTKEAFF.